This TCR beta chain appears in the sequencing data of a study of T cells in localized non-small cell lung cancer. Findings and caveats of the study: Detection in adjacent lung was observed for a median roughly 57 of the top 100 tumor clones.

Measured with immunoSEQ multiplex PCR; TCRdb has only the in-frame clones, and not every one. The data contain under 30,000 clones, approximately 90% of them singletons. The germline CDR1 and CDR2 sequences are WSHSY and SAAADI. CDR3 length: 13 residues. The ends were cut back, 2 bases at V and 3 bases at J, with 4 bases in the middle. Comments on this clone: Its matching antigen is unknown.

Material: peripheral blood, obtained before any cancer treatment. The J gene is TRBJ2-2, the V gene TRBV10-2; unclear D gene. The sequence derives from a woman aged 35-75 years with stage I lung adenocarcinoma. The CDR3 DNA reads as TGCGCCAGCAGTGAGCGGGACACCGGGGAGCTGTTTTTT. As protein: CASSERDTGELFF.